These 11 T cell receptor beta chains were all obtained from the same sample, sequenced in a study of T cell changes during pregnancy in multiple sclerosis. TCRdb's copy holds only in-frame clones and misses some; the assay was immunoSEQ multiplex PCR. Among about 64,000 clones, over 85% were seen once, and the ten largest hold 1.4%. The source was peripheral blood, collected in the second trimester of pregnancy. The receptors originated from a female donor with multiple sclerosis, enrolled in a pregnancy study.

The chain carries TRBV7-2 and TRBJ2-7; tentative D call: TRBD1 (5 bases). CDR3 length: 15 amino acids. CDR1 and CDR2 (germline): SGHTA, FQGNSA. V lost 0 bases and J lost 2, with 11 bases in between. The CDR3 sequence is CASSLAIGQTYEQYF. Written as DNA, the CDR3 is TGTGCCAGCAGCTTAGCGATCGGACAAACCTACGAGCAGTACTTC.

The chain couples TRBV7-9 to TRBJ2-7; a possible D gene is TRBD1 (6 bases). V gave up 2 bases and J gave up 2 bases, with 10 bases separating them. Germline loops: CDR1 SEHNR, CDR2 FQNEAQ (reference sequence). The CDR3 has 14 residues. In DNA, the CDR3 is TGTGCCAGCAGCTTACCAGGGGTGCCCTACGAGCAGTACTTC. It translates to CASSLPGVPYEQYF.

This clone occurred once. This sequence joins TRBV19 and TRBJ1-4; unclear D gene. The CDR3 length is 14 residues. With 5 bases removed from V and 7 bases from J, the gap between germline ends came to 14 bases. CDR1 and CDR2 from the germline V gene are LNHDA and SQIVND (reference sequence). The CDR3 here is CASSLRGLGEKLFF. In DNA form, the CDR3 reads TGTGCCAGTAGTCTCCGCGGGCTCGGTGAAAAACTGTTTTTT.

This rearrangement joins TRBV5-1 to TRBJ2-3, with 7 bases lining up with TRBD1. The CDR3 totals 13 residues. Germline CDR1 is SGHRS and CDR2 is YFSETQ. Losses at the gene ends were 0 bases for V and 5 bases for J; bases not matched to a gene: 0. The CDR3: CASSLGDRDTQYF. The CDR3 bases are TGCGCCAGCAGCTTGGGGGACAGAGATACGCAGTATTTT.

V usage is TRBV28 and J usage is TRBJ1-1, with D perhaps TRBD1 (6 bases). V lost 6 bases, J lost 1 base, and 18 bases lay in between. This CDR3 is 16 amino acids long. The germline CDR1 and CDR2 sequences are MDHEN and SYDVKM. DNA of the CDR3: TGTGCCAGCAGGCCTACAGGGCAGAGGTGGAACACTGAAGCTTTCTTT. The encoded protein is CASRPTGQRWNTEAFF.

The rearrangement uses TRBV6-1 and TRBJ2-7, with TRBD1 matching over 8 bases. CDR1 and CDR2 (germline): MNHNS, SASEGT. The V gene end was trimmed by 1 base and the J gene end by 3 bases; junction bases not matched to a gene: 5. There are 15 residues in the CDR3. The CDR3 reads CASSEGGTGHYEQYF. The CDR3 DNA follows: TGTGCCAGCAGTGAAGGGGGGACAGGACACTACGAGCAGTACTTC.

V is TRBV7-6 and J is TRBJ1-5; a weak D match, TRBD1 (6 bases). This CDR3 spans 15 amino acids. Trimming took off 3 bases at V and 7 bases at J, with 16 bases between the two ends. Per the germline V gene, CDR1 is SGHVS and CDR2 is FNYEAQ. CDR3 sequence: CASSFWGGRGQPQHF. DNA of the CDR3: TGTGCCAGCAGCTTCTGGGGGGGGAGGGGGCAGCCCCAGCATTTT.

The chain's CDR3 is CANRTGNNEQFF. CDR3 DNA sequence: TGTGCCAACAGAACAGGCAACAATGAGCAGTTCTTC. J is TRBJ2-1 and V is TRBV27; TRBD1 is a possible D gene (5 bases). The germline V gene has CDR1 MNHEY and CDR2 SMNVEV (reference sequence). Trimming shortened V by 10 bases and J by 5 bases, and 12 bases separated the two germline ends. The CDR3 has 12 amino acids.

V and J are TRBV30 and TRBJ2-2; 7 bases are a match to TRBD2. The V gene's germline CDR1 is GTSNPN and CDR2 SVGIG (reference sequence). V lost 7 bases to trimming and J lost 7 bases; unmatched junction nucleotides: 18. The length of the CDR3 is 16 residues. CDR3 amino acids: CASTPRGGSSGGELFF. CDR3 bases: TGTGCCTCCACCCCCCGGGGAGGGTCCAGTGGCGGGGAGCTGTTTTTT.

V is TRBV6-1 and J is TRBJ1-2; 12 nucleotides align to TRBD1. The junction had 7 bases not matched to a gene; V was cut back by 2 bases and J by 6 bases. From germline, CDR1 is MNHNS and CDR2 SASEGT. The CDR3 runs 16 residues. CDR3 nucleotides: TGTGCCAGCAGTGAAATGGCGGGACAGGGGGCAAATGGCTACACCTTC. Amino acids: CASSEMAGQGANGYTF.

This chain links TRBV29-1 with TRBJ2-1; 12 bases agree with TRBD2. This CDR3 region has 14 residues. The V gene end was trimmed by 6 bases and the J gene end by 7 bases; junction bases not matched to a gene: 7. Germline V gene sequence: CDR1 SQVTM, CDR2 ANQGSEA. The CDR3: CSVLGLAGPNEQFF. The CDR3 bases are TGCAGCGTCCTCGGACTAGCGGGGCCTAATGAGCAGTTCTTC.